These T cell receptor beta chains were read from a single sample in a study of shared clonotypes between healthy human individuals. Here immunoSEQ multiplex PCR was the method, and the copy in TCRdb shows in-frame clones only, minus some. The sample carries 300,000 or so clones, around two thirds recorded once. The material sequenced was memory CD4+ T cells sorted from blood. Receptor source: a man in his thirties or forties in good health. Each CDR3 is given without its conserved first and last residue.

>TRBJ2-1|TRBV5-1
ASSRLSVEDEQF
>TRBJ2-5|TRBV5-1
ASSLAVQETQY
>TRBJ2-5|TRBV5-4
ASSPENRVETQY
>TRBJ2-2|TRBV4-3
ASSLLTGSGTGELF
>TRBJ1-1|TRBV28
ASSFSARVKAF
>TRBJ2-1|TRBV5-1
ASSLAVSYNEQF
>TRBJ2-7|TRBV4-2
ASSQGSGSPYEQY
>TRBJ2-1|TRBV5-6
ASSSPWGRGGRNEQF
>TRBJ2-5|TRBV19
ASSIIGRIQETQY
>TRBJ2-7|TRBV7-8
ASSLLAGAYEQY
>TRBJ1-5|TRBV2
ASRGRRSNQPQH
>TRBJ1-1|TRBV28
ASILGQGNTEAF
>TRBJ2-3|TRBV4-1
ASSQTGIFTDTQY
>TRBJ2-6|TRBV6-6
ASKGRFLGANVLT
>TRBJ1-2|TRBV19
ASKKLPDRGYT
>TRBJ2-7|TRBV10-2
ATGRMGEQY
>TRBJ2-7|TRBV9
ASSPQAAQGSYEQY
>TRBJ2-3|TRBV5-5
ASSLGPRGASDTQY
>TRBJ1-1|TRBV11-2
ASSLKVGGNTEAF
>TRBJ2-7|TRBV4-1
ASSQGQGAQEQY
>TRBJ1-2|TRBV6-4
ASSDGRVDEDGYT
>TRBJ2-7|TRBV15
ATSTGLAGAPYEQY
>TRBJ2-2|TRBV6-5
ASSWGRNTGELF
>TRBJ2-1|TRBV11-2
ASSSWRGTFEQF
>TRBJ2-1|TRBV5-6
ASSPDGGYNNNEQF
>TRBJ2-6|TRBV5-1
ASSLEGTGANVLT
>TRBJ2-5|TRBV5-1
ASSLTSGRGETQY
>TRBJ2-1|TRBV4-2
ASSQAPKKWGDEQF
>TRBJ2-1|TRBV7-3
ASSSGLAGGPQF